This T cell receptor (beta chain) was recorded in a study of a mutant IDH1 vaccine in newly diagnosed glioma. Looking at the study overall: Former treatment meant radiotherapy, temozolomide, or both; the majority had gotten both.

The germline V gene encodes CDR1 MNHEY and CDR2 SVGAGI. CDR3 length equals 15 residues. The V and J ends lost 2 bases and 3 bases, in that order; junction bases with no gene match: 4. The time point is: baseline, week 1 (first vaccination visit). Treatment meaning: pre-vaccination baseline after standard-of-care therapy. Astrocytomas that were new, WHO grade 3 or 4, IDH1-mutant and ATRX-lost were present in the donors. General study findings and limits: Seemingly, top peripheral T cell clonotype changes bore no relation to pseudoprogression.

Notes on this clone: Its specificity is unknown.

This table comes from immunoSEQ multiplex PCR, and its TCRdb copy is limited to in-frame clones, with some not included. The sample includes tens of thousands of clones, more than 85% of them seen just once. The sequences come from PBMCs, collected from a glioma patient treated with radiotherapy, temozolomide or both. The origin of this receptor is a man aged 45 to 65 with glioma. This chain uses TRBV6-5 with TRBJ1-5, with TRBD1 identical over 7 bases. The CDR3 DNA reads TGTGCCAGCAGTTACGGCAGGGGGACCAATCAGCCCCAGCATTTT. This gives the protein CASSYGRGTNQPQHF.